The TCR beta chain under discussion was sequenced for a study of cytomegalovirus exposure and HLA in healthy donors. The PCR was carried out with 60 Vbeta primers and 13 Jbeta primers. Libraries were prepared by immunoSEQ multiplex PCR; TCRdb keeps only in-frame clonotypes and omits some of them. Counted here are 150,000 to 200,000 clones, roughly 68% occurring once; the ten biggest clones make up 1.5% to 2%. At sampling all donors were nominally healthy, likely with unrecorded immune exposures. Turning to this clone: Its specificity is not known.

Broader study findings: Apart from CMV serostatus, no immune exposure information was available.

The sequenced sample consisted of PBMCs. This receptor was obtained from a woman aged 30 to 39 in good health and CMV-seronegative.

CDR3 DNA sequence: TGTGCCAGCAGTTACTCGTCAGGGGTTCGAGGCTACACCTTC. Translating it yields CASSYSSGVRGYTF. The chain links TRBV6-6 to TRBJ1-2; weak D call: TRBD1 (6 bases). The CDR3 runs 14 residues. The germline gives CDR1 MNHNY, CDR2 SVGAGI (reference sequence). The V gene lost 0 bases and the J gene lost 8 bases, with 13 bases spanning the gap.